This T cell receptor (beta chain) derives from a study of CD8+CD57+ T cells in acquired aplastic anemia. Study overall: Sorted CD4+ and CD8+ cells gave an average of about 3 ug of DNA. Regarding the study as a whole: Comparison of patients with controls identified roughly 30 shared CD8+ CDR3 sequences. Levels of CD8+ Simpson's diversity were not significantly distinct in patients versus controls.

Comment on this clonotype: Antigen specificity is unknown.

For CDR3 and TCR beta VDJ profiling, genomic DNA was the template used. TCRdb reprocessed the reads with MiXCR, giving one entry per CDR3 protein. The repertoire holds 170,000 or so distinct CDR3 sequences, with 50% to 65% as singletons. All sequencing subjects had displayed CD8+CD57+ cell expansion on flow cytometry. As a group, the patients uniformly had severe acquired aplastic anemia. The clonotype originates from a human donor with aplastic anemia. Material: sorted CD4+, CD8+, or CD8+CD57+ T cells (not recorded which) from PBMCs.

This chain's CDR3 is CASSFRDTGELFF. The DNA of the CDR3 is TGTGCCAGCAGCTTCAGGGACACCGGGGAGCTGTTTTTT. The rearrangement joins TRBV7-3 to TRBJ2-2, with D tentatively TRBD1 (5 bases). The germline CDR1 and CDR2 sequences are SGHTA and FQGTGA. V gave up 3 bases and J gave up 3 bases, with 5 bases separating them. This CDR3 is built from 13 residues.